These 11 T cell receptor beta chains originate from one sample sequenced in a study of blood T cell repertoires in COVID-19. The data were produced by immunoSEQ multiplex PCR, yet TCRdb's version contains in-frame clones alone and is incomplete. The table shows about 220,000 clones, with 90% occurring only once. Sequenced: PBMCs or T cells enriched from blood (not recorded which). The receptors derive from a young man who had been exposed to COVID-19.

V is TRBV4-1 and J is TRBJ1-3, with 7 bases aligning to TRBD1. CDR1 and CDR2 from the germline V gene are MGHRA and YSYEKL. Trimming took 1 base from V and 1 from J; bases not matched to a gene: 7. The CDR3 runs to 17 residues. The CDR3 DNA reads as TGCGCCAGCAGCCAAGTTCTGCGGGACAGTTCTGGAAACACCATATATTTT. It specifies CASSQVLRDSSGNTIYF.

This clone was recorded a few times. The V call is TRBV7-2, the J call TRBJ2-3, with 7 bases identical to TRBD2. CDR3 size: 14 residues. The V gene's germline CDR1 is SGHTA and CDR2 FQGNSA. J gave up 6 bases and V 1 base, and 4 bases lay outside the gene matches. CDR3 protein: CASSLGGGLDTQYF. DNA for the CDR3: TGTGCCAGCAGCTTAGGGGGGGGACTCGATACGCAGTATTTT.

The chain joins TRBV6-5 to TRBJ2-5; TRBD2 matches at 14 bases. Unmatched junction bases numbered 5, after V lost 4 bases and J lost 4 bases. Germline assignment: CDR1 MNHEY and CDR2 SVGAGI. This CDR3 region has 16 residues. The CDR3 region is CASSLSGLAGVETQYF. CDR3 DNA: TGTGCCAGCAGTTTATCGGGACTAGCGGGGGTAGAGACCCAGTACTTC.

The chain combines TRBV7-7 with TRBJ2-2, with TRBD1 identical over 9 bases. The CDR3 length is 16 residues. Trimming at V came to 5 bases and at J to 7 bases, leaving 11 bases not matched to a gene. Germline CDR1 SSHAT, CDR2 FNYEAQ (reference sequence). The CDR3 loop is CASSASHGQGSGELFF. CDR3 sequence (DNA): TGTGCCAGCAGCGCAAGCCATGGACAGGGGAGCGGGGAGCTGTTTTTT.

The rearrangement links TRBV27 to TRBJ2-2; TRBD1 matches at 7 bases. This CDR3 has 15 amino acids. Germline V gene data show CDR1 as MNHEY and CDR2 as SMNVEV (reference sequence). V trimming: 3 bases; J trimming: 0 bases; junction bases outside the gene matches: 1. The CDR3 nucleotides read TGTGCCAGCAGTTTTCAGGGGGCGAACACCGGGGAGCTGTTTTTT. As protein: CASSFQGANTGELFF.

This sequence joins TRBV27 and TRBJ2-7; D possibly corresponds to TRBD2 (5 bases). Germline CDR1 reads MNHEY; CDR2 reads SMNVEV (reference sequence). The CDR3 has 14 amino acids. Between the trimmed V and J ends, which lost 10 bases and 5 bases, there was a span of 21 bases. CDR3 sequence reads: CATWRALAPHEQYF. As DNA, the CDR3 is TGTGCCACCTGGCGGGCGCTGGCTCCCCACGAGCAGTACTTC.

The rearrangement joins TRBV19 to TRBJ1-5; the match to TRBD1 covers 9 bases. The CDR3 covers 14 residues. Germline trimming cut 10 bases from V and 8 bases from J; bases unmatched to any gene: 12. CDR1 is LNHDA and CDR2 is SQIVND in the germline V gene (reference sequence). CDR3 DNA: TGTGCCACCGTGGGACAGGGAGACCATAAGCCCCAGCATTTT. The encoded protein is CATVGQGDHKPQHF.

This sequence joins TRBV4-3 and TRBJ1-2; TRBD1 agrees at 9 bases. Trimming at V came to 0 bases and at J to 1 base, leaving 6 bases not matched to a gene. Germline loops: CDR1 LGHNA, CDR2 YSLEER. The CDR3 length is 17 residues. CDR3 sequence: CASSQDQGQGSNYGYTF. Here the CDR3 DNA reads TGCGCCAGCAGCCAAGATCAGGGACAGGGTAGTAACTATGGCTACACCTTC.

This chain uses TRBV2 with TRBJ1-2, with D possibly matching TRBD1 (6 bases). Trimming removed 8 bases from V and 4 bases from J, with 23 bases in between. CDR3 length: 16 amino acids. Germline CDR1 SNHLY, CDR2 FYNNEI. CDR3 sequence (DNA): TGTGCCAGCTTGGGCAGGGGCCTCCCAAGGGGCTATGGCTACACCTTC. Protein sequence: CASLGRGLPRGYGYTF. The complete variable domain, with remaining parts taken from reference TRBV2 and TRBJ1-2, reads EPEVTQTPSHQVTQMGQEVILRCVPISNHLYFYWYRQILGQKVEFLVSFYNNEISEKSEIFDDQFSVERPDGSNFTLKIRSTKLEDSAMYFCASLGRGLPRGYGYTFGSGTRLTVV.

This chain connects TRBV20-1 to TRBJ2-7, with a weak D call TRBD2 (6 bases). This CDR3 region has 13 residues. From germline, CDR1 is DFQATT and CDR2 SNEGSKA (reference sequence). The V gene lost 3 bases and the J gene lost 6 bases, with 15 bases spanning the gap. CDR3 region: CSASYIEGGEQYF. The CDR3, as DNA: TGCAGTGCTAGTTACATCGAGGGAGGCGAGCAGTACTTC.

This clone was seen once. The CDR3 DNA follows: TGTGCCAGCAGCCAACCGACTAGCGGGGGAATGGATACGCAGTATTTT. This sequence encodes CASSQPTSGGMDTQYF. The V call is TRBV14, the J call TRBJ2-3; TRBD2 matches 12 bases. J lost 6 bases, V lost 2 bases, and 6 bases had no gene match. In germline, CDR1 is SGHDN, CDR2 FVKESK. The length of the CDR3 is 16 residues.